These 14 T cell receptor beta chains originate from one sample sequenced in a study of OX40 agonist ivuxolimab in advanced cancers. This table comes from immunoSEQ multiplex PCR, and its TCRdb copy is limited to in-frame clones, with some not included. Of about 60,000 clones in the sample, roughly four fifths were seen once. Source: CD4+ or CD8+ T cells sorted from blood, taken in a trial of the OX40 agonist ivuxolimab. The receptors here all came from an adult with an advanced solid tumor such as melanoma, head and neck, liver or kidney cancer.

The chain is built from TRBV27 and TRBJ1-5; D uncertain. Trimming left V 5 bases short and J 4 bases short, with 6 bases between. This CDR3 has 12 residues. CDR1 MNHEY and CDR2 SMNVEV come from the germline V gene (reference sequence). CDR3 protein: CASSIPNQPQHF. CDR3 bases: TGTGCCAGCAGTATACCAAATCAGCCCCAGCATTTT.

This rearrangement joins TRBV10-1 to TRBJ1-2; 7 bases agree with TRBD1. V gave up 11 bases and J gave up 7 bases; unmatched junction bases: 4. The CDR3 totals 10 residues. The germline CDR1 and CDR2 sequences are WNHNN and SYGVQD (reference sequence). The chain's CDR3 is CADRVPGYTF. The CDR3 DNA sequence: TGCGCCGACAGGGTCCCTGGCTACACCTTC.

The V and J genes are TRBV28 and TRBJ2-7; no clear D. CDR3 size: 12 residues. V was shortened by 10 bases and J by 3 bases, with 13 bases between the two germline ends. CDR1 is MDHEN and CDR2 is SYDVKM in the germline V gene. The chain's CDR3 is CATASGYYEQYF. The CDR3 nucleotides read TGTGCCACCGCCTCTGGGTACTACGAGCAGTACTTC.

This clone was found a few times. In DNA form, the CDR3 reads TGTGCCTGGACCGGGACAGTGAATGAAAAACTGTTTTTT. It translates to CAWTGTVNEKLFF. The V gene is TRBV30, the J gene TRBJ1-4; 7 positions agree with TRBD1. The V gene end was trimmed by 4 bases and the J gene end by 5 bases; junction bases not matched to a gene: 4. This CDR3 contains 13 residues. From germline, CDR1 is GTSNPN and CDR2 SVGIG (reference sequence).

This chain links TRBV5-1 with TRBJ2-1; 13 positions match TRBD2. V gave up 7 bases and J gave up 0 bases; unmatched junction bases: 1. The germline CDR1 and CDR2 sequences are SGHRS and YFSETQ. The CDR3 runs to 15 residues. CDR3 protein: CASGTSGASYNEQFF. Written as DNA, the CDR3 is TGCGCCAGCGGGACTAGCGGGGCCTCCTACAATGAGCAGTTCTTC.

This sequence joins TRBV11-3 and TRBJ1-1, with TRBD1 as a possible D gene (5 bases). CDR1 and CDR2 (germline): SGHNT, YENEEA. The CDR3 loop spans 14 amino acids. V was clipped by 0 bases and J by 4 bases, with 9 bases between them. The CDR3 is CASSLDREATEAFF. As DNA, the CDR3 is TGTGCCAGCAGCTTAGACAGGGAAGCCACTGAAGCTTTCTTT.

J is TRBJ2-2 and V is TRBV13, with D possibly matching TRBD1 (5 bases). Trimming pared 6 bases from V and 4 bases from J, leaving 12 bases between. The germline V gene has CDR1 PRHDT and CDR2 FYEKMQ (reference sequence). The CDR3 sequence is 14 residues long. The DNA for the CDR3 is TGTGCCAGCAGTCGCGGACAAGTCACCGGGGAGCTGTTTTTT. The encoded protein is CASSRGQVTGELFF.

This clone was detected once. The rearrangement uses TRBV5-6 and TRBJ2-3, with 9 bases aligning to TRBD2. The CDR3 loop spans 15 amino acids. After removal of 4 bases from V and 2 bases from J, the junction contained 5 bases not matched to a gene. The germline V gene encodes CDR1 SGHDT and CDR2 YYEEEE. CDR3: CASSPTSGHTDTQYF. CDR3 bases: TGTGCCAGCAGCCCTACTAGCGGGCACACAGATACGCAGTATTTT.

The chain employs TRBV4-2 and TRBJ2-3; 8 positions match TRBD2. The CDR3 contains 17 residues. The V gene's germline CDR1 is LGHNA and CDR2 YNFKEQ. Trimming removed 0 bases from V and 3 bases from J; junction bases left unmatched: 8. The CDR3, as DNA: TGTGCCAGCAGCCAAGATGGAACGGGAGGGAGGACAGATACGCAGTATTTT. Its translation: CASSQDGTGGRTDTQYF.

The genes are TRBV29-1 and TRBJ1-1; 7 bases are a match to TRBD1. This CDR3 contains 13 residues. With 4 bases clipped from V and 5 bases from J, the junction kept 7 bases outside the gene matches. Germline V gene lookup returns CDR1 SQVTM and CDR2 ANQGSEA. The CDR3 region has the DNA TGCAGCGTTGTGACAGGGTGGAAGACTGAAGCTTTCTTT. This sequence encodes CSVVTGWKTEAFF.

The rearrangement joins TRBV5-1 to TRBJ2-2, with a weak D call TRBD2 (6 bases). The V end lost 1 base, the J end lost 2 bases, and 21 bases lay between the germline ends. CDR1 is SGHRS, CDR2 YFSETQ, per germline. The CDR3 totals 19 residues. CDR3: CASSLSLLVTRINTGELFF. The CDR3 region has the DNA TGCGCCAGCAGCTTGAGCTTGTTAGTGACTAGAATAAACACCGGGGAGCTGTTTTTT.

The chain links TRBV20-1 to TRBJ2-1, with D hard to call. CDR1 is DFQATT, CDR2 SNEGSKA, per germline (reference sequence). V gave up 5 bases and J gave up 8 bases, with 4 bases separating them. The length of the CDR3 is 9 residues. In DNA, the CDR3 is TGCAGTGCTTCGGATGAGCAGTTCTTC. It yields the protein CSASDEQFF.

The chain carries TRBV11-2 and TRBJ1-1, with 7 bases identical to TRBD1. The J segment lost 7 bases and the V segment lost 0 bases, leaving 5 bases of the junction unmatched. The CDR3 runs to 14 residues. Germline loops: CDR1 SGHAT, CDR2 FQNNGV. CDR3 nucleotide sequence: TGTGCCAGCAGCTTAGAAAGGACAGGCGGTGAAGCTTTCTTT. Amino acid sequence: CASSLERTGGEAFF.

This clone came up a few times. The rearrangement uses TRBV11-2 and TRBJ1-3; D possibly corresponds to TRBD1 (5 bases). The V gene lost 4 bases and the J gene lost 7 bases, with 14 bases spanning the gap. Per germline, CDR1 SGHAT and CDR2 FQNNGV. The length of the CDR3 is 14 residues. The CDR3 DNA follows: TGTGCCAGCAGCTCCCTTAAGGGACTGAACACCATATATTTT. Protein product: CASSSLKGLNTIYF.